The 11 T cell receptor beta chains presented below share a single source sample, sequenced in a study of blood T cell repertoires in COVID-19. Using immunoSEQ multiplex PCR, the repertoire was profiled, and TCRdb retains in-frame clones only, with some absent. The sample lists 140,000 to 150,000 clones, over 70% occurring once. Sequencing was done on a sample of peripheral blood. Every receptor here comes from a woman between 45 and 60 years old with acute or convalescent COVID-19.

The rearrangement uses TRBV6-2 or TRBV6-3 and TRBJ2-3; 12 bases are shared with TRBD2. In germline, CDR1 is MNHEY, CDR2 SVGEGT. The CDR3 runs 17 residues. Unmatched junction bases numbered 6, after V lost 2 bases and J lost 3 bases. The chain's CDR3 is CASSYPTSGSSTDTQYF. CDR3 in DNA: TGTGCCAGCAGTTACCCGACTAGCGGGAGCAGTACAGATACGCAGTATTTT.

This clone turned up a few times. The chain has TRBV6-5 and TRBJ1-1, with TRBD1 as a possible D gene (5 bases). CDR1 and CDR2 from the germline V gene are MNHEY and SVGAGI. This CDR3 contains 16 residues. V was trimmed by 2 bases and J by 0 bases, leaving 13 bases between them. As DNA, the CDR3 is TGTGCCAGCAGTTACAACACTCAGGGTGTGAACACTGAAGCTTTCTTT. It encodes CASSYNTQGVNTEAFF.

This chain uses TRBV5-1 with TRBJ2-3, with 8 bases matching TRBD2. V shed 4 bases, J shed 3 bases, and the junction held 13 bases outside the gene matches. Germline V gives CDR1 SGHRS, CDR2 YFSETQ. The CDR3 contains 17 residues. CDR3 bases: TGCGCCAGCAGCACCACTCCGGGGGGGAGTGGTACAGATACGCAGTATTTT. It encodes CASSTTPGGSGTDTQYF.

This clone was picked up one time. The chain recombines TRBV14 with TRBJ2-2; D might be TRBD2 (6 bases). V lost 4 bases and J lost 4, with 13 bases in between. Per germline, CDR1 SGHDN and CDR2 FVKESK. This CDR3 is built from 15 residues. DNA of the CDR3: TGTGCCAGCAGCCCTTTGACAGCGGGCACCGGGGAGCTGTTTTTT. Translating it yields CASSPLTAGTGELFF.

The chain carries TRBV19 and TRBJ1-1, with 9 nucleotides matching TRBD1. This CDR3 region has 16 residues. CDR1 and CDR2 (germline): LNHDA, SQIVND (reference sequence). V dropped 5 bases and J dropped 7; count of bases not matched to a gene: 14. CDR3 coding DNA: TGTGCCAGTAGTCCCCACAGGCGGGACAGGGTACTTGAAGCTTTCTTT. Translated: CASSPHRRDRVLEAFF.

The CDR3 protein is CASSLEAGNYGYTF. The CDR3 DNA follows: TGCGCCAGCAGCTTGGAGGCAGGCAACTATGGCTACACCTTC. V is TRBV5-1 and J is TRBJ1-2; D remains unclear. The CDR3 consists of 14 residues. Germline assignment: CDR1 SGHRS and CDR2 YFSETQ. Trimming took off 0 bases at V and 2 bases at J, with 8 bases between the two ends.

The V gene is TRBV5-1, the J gene TRBJ1-4; a possible D gene is TRBD1 (5 bases). Germline CDR1 and CDR2: SGHRS and YFSETQ. This CDR3 is built from 15 residues. Trimming pared 0 bases from V and 7 bases from J, leaving 13 bases between. CDR3 DNA: TGCGCCAGCAGCTTGGCCTCGGGGGTTAGTGAAAAACTGTTTTTT. Protein product: CASSLASGVSEKLFF.

The chain couples TRBV6-5 to TRBJ2-7, with 12 bases lining up with TRBD1. This CDR3 contains 14 residues. The V gene's germline CDR1 is MNHEY and CDR2 SVGAGI. Trimming removed 6 bases from V and 5 bases from J; junction bases left unmatched: 5. The CDR3 DNA follows: TGTGCCAGCAGCCGGGACAGGGGGCTAAACGAGCAGTACTTC. Residues: CASSRDRGLNEQYF.

The genes are TRBV3-1 (or the pseudogene TRBV3-2) and TRBJ2-1; 9 nucleotides match TRBD1. The CDR3 totals 16 residues. V lost 5 bases and J lost 4; bases outside the gene matches: 9. Germline V gene lookup returns CDR1 LGHDT and CDR2 YNNKEL (reference sequence). Here the CDR3 reads CASSFRNRGQYNEQFF. In DNA form, the CDR3 reads TGTGCCAGCAGCTTCCGCAACAGGGGGCAGTACAATGAGCAGTTCTTC.

The rearrangement joins TRBV5-1 to TRBJ1-3, with D unresolved. Trimming pared 3 bases from V and 0 bases from J, leaving 13 bases between. CDR1 is SGHRS, CDR2 YFSETQ, per germline. The CDR3 runs 16 residues. The chain's CDR3 is CASSSTVWSSGNTIYF. The CDR3 bases are TGCGCCAGCAGCTCGACGGTGTGGAGCTCTGGAAACACCATATATTTT.

This clone was detected only once. The chain carries TRBV2 and TRBJ2-1; TRBD1 is a possible D gene (5 bases). Trimming pared 5 bases from V and 15 bases from J, leaving 11 bases between. CDR3 length equals 10 residues. Per the germline V gene, CDR1 is SNHLY and CDR2 is FYNNEI. The CDR3 coding sequence is TGTGCCAGCAGTAGGGGATCGGGGTTCTTC. This translates into CASSRGSGFF.